These 12 T cell receptor beta chains were all obtained from the same sample, sequenced in a study of tumor-infiltrating lymphocytes in primary liver carcinoma. TCR beta cDNA was prepared out of roughly 490 ng total RNA by means of a constant-region primer. Each TCR beta library was derived from three nested multiplex PCR rounds that employed slightly modified ARM-PCR. TRBV1-TRBV30 forward primers paired with a C-beta reverse primer drove the first two PCR rounds, about 10 cycles each. Using its own MiXCR run on the multiplex PCR reads, TCRdb lists one record per CDR3 protein. The sample comprises 250,000 to 400,000 distinct CDR3 sequences, less than 75% of which are singletons, and roughly 8.9% rests with the top ten. Out of unsorted whole blood came the blood RNA, and germline DNA was extracted as well. Sequencing used peripheral blood. Receptor source: a man in his forties with primary liver carcinoma and hepatitis B virus infection.

This rearrangement joins TRBV5-1 to TRBJ1-4, with D perhaps TRBD1 (5 bases). V was cut by 2 bases and J by 10 bases, with 15 bases left in between. CDR3 length: 14 residues. CDR1 and CDR2 (germline): SGHRS, YFSETQ. The CDR3: CASSLLGQGGKLFF. The CDR3 DNA follows: TGCGCCAGCAGCTTACTAGGGCAGGGCGGAAAACTGTTTTTT.

This clonotype was picked up a small number of times. This may come from a read error, since a much larger clone is one base off. The conserved closing phenylalanine or tryptophan is absent in this CDR3, likely reflecting a read error. This rearrangement joins TRBV11-2 to TRBJ2-2; 10 bases align to TRBD2. The germline gives CDR1 SGHAT, CDR2 FQNNGV. The CDR3 runs 15 residues. The CDR3 sequence: CACSSGLAVTGELFY. CDR3 coding DNA: TGTGCCTGCAGCTCCGGACTAGCGGTCACCGGGGAGCTGTTTTAT.

This clonotype was seen a few times. The chain recombines TRBV10-3 with TRBJ2-2; TRBD1 matches at 9 bases. The CDR3 runs 16 residues. V trimming: 3 bases; J trimming: 6 bases; junction bases outside the gene matches: 8. In germline, CDR1 is ENHRY, CDR2 SYGVKD. The CDR3 is CAISDAGTGFAGELFF. As DNA, the CDR3 is TGTGCCATCAGTGACGCCGGGACAGGGTTCGCCGGGGAGCTGTTTTTT.

About this clonotype: One end of the junction is discordant with germline, which a read error may explain. This chain uses TRBV6-6 with TRBJ2-3, with D perhaps matching TRBD2 (6 bases). Germline assignment: CDR1 MNHNY and CDR2 SVGAGI (reference sequence). The CDR3 has 16 residues. The CDR3 DNA sequence: TGTGCCAGCAACCCGCACGCCACTACTAGCACAGATACGCAGAATTTT. This translates into CASNPHATTSTDTQNF.

With regard to this clonotype: A much larger clonotype is one base distant, so this may be a read error. This sequence joins TRBV6-1 and TRBJ2-7; 8 bases are shared with TRBD1. Germline lookup yields CDR1 MNHNS and CDR2 SASEGT. This CDR3 has 13 residues. Written as DNA, the CDR3 is TGTGCCGGCAGCGAATGGACAGGGAACGAGCAGTACTTC. Its protein is CAGSEWTGNEQYF.

At least ten counts were recorded for this clonotype. The chain combines TRBV5-5 with TRBJ1-5; D is perhaps TRBD1 (6 bases). Germline V gene lookup returns CDR1 SGHKS and CDR2 YYEKEE (reference sequence). This CDR3 has 15 residues. Trimming took 0 bases from V and 5 from J, leaving 12 bases between them. The CDR3 DNA sequence: TGTGCCAGCAGCTTGGGGACAGACAGTTATCAGCCCCAGCATTTT. Encoded protein: CASSLGTDSYQPQHF.

Notes on this clonotype: A clone one base away is much larger, so this may be a read error. V and J are TRBV29-1 and TRBJ2-2; 10 bases are a match to TRBD1. The CDR3 length is 13 residues. Germline V gives CDR1 SQVTM, CDR2 ANQGSEA. This CDR3 is CSVGQGSTGKLFF. The CDR3 DNA sequence: TGCAGCGTGGGACAGGGGAGCACCGGGAAGCTGTTTTTT.

The table lists this clonotype with a count of one. Mismatch with germline at one junction end may stem from a read error. This chain connects TRBV6-2 or TRBV6-3 to TRBJ2-1, with D possibly TRBD1 on 5 matching bases. This CDR3 has 11 amino acids. The germline CDR1 and CDR2 sequences are MNHEY and SVGEGT. The CDR3 DNA reads as TGTGCCAGCAAAAGGCAGGGTGAGCACTTCTTC. The encoded protein is CASKRQGEHFF.

This clonotype came up many times. The V call is TRBV7-8, the J call TRBJ2-3; 8 positions agree with TRBD2. J lost 5 bases, V lost 2 bases, and 0 bases had no gene match. CDR1 is SGHVS and CDR2 is FQNEAQ in the germline V gene. The CDR3 consists of 13 residues. CDR3 sequence: CASSLLAGDTQYF. The CDR3 region has the DNA TGTGCCAGCAGCTTACTAGCGGGAGATACGCAGTATTTT.

With respect to this clonotype: Given a much more abundant clone one base away, this may be a read error. The conserved phenylalanine or tryptophan normally closing the CDR3 is absent here, so this likely arose from a read error. This rearrangement joins TRBV6-1 to TRBJ2-2; either TRBD1 or TRBD2 may fit D (6 bases each). This CDR3 contains 16 residues. Deletions cut 2 bases from V and 6 bases from J, with 16 bases between. The germline CDR1 and CDR2 sequences are MNHNS and SASEGT. In DNA, the CDR3 is TGTGCCAGCAGTGAATTACAGGGAGGAGGTCCCGGGGAGCTGTTTTAT. Protein sequence: CASSELQGGGPGELFY.

In its sample, this clonotype was seen many times. The rearrangement uses TRBV12-3 or TRBV12-4 and TRBJ2-1, with a possible D match to TRBD2 (6 bases). The CDR3 spans 16 residues. With 6 bases removed from V and 8 bases from J, the gap between germline ends came to 23 bases. CDR3 bases: TGTGCCAGCAGCCCCAAGCGGGCGCTGATGGTCCATGAGCAGTTCTTC. Residues: CASSPKRALMVHEQFF.

The CDR3 DNA is TGTGCCAGTAGTAAAGTTGGAGCGGGACTAGCGGGAGTGACGGAGACCCAGTACTTC. Its translation: CASSKVGAGLAGVTETQYF. The V gene is TRBV11-2, the J gene TRBJ2-5; TRBD2 aligns across 14 bases. CDR1 and CDR2 (germline): SGHAT, FQNNGV. This CDR3 has 19 amino acids. V trimming: 9 bases; J trimming: 5 bases; junction bases outside the gene matches: 20.